This TCR beta chain was recovered during a study of T cell clonality in common variable immunodeficiency (dated by TCRdb to about 2015). Beyond this particular receptor, the publication reports: TCRbeta clonality was higher in CVID subjects than in healthy controls (t-test p = 0.018), and the increase was most characteristic of about a third of subjects. Even though DNA input was equal, the average per sample came to 65,000 to 85,000 unique sequences for controls compared with approximately 29,000 for CVID samples. The authors noted that sequencing repertoires of T cell subpopulations would be needed to clarify what caused the increased clonality in CVID. Differences among patients in the CVID cohort limited the correlations between repertoire features and clinical complications. Reportedly, TCRbeta sequences from CVID had fewer deletions and N-nucleotide insertions, and highly modified clones with 13 or more V deletions were absent from CVID. CVID subjects shared fewer TCRbeta clones with each other than healthy controls did (p < 0.0001).

CDR1 and CDR2, per the germline V gene, are SNHLY and FYNNEI. The CDR3 spans 16 residues, from the cysteine through the phenylalanine. Sequencing covers 39 bases of the CDR3, shown here with the frame starting at base 1. The germline V and J ends show losses of 4 bases and 3 bases respectively, and no gene match explains 5 bases of the junction. This clone was recorded many times. This receptor's antigen is unknown. The CDR3 is cut off 3 residues early in the read; its end comes from the germline J gene. CVID samples and control samples contributed equivalent amounts of genomic DNA as sequencing input. For every sample, a 60 bp segment covering the rearranged TCRbeta CDR3 region was amplified and then sequenced. TCRbeta amplification used the immunoSEQ assay, a bias-corrected multiplex PCR with high-throughput sequencing. In the source study's methods: Every unique nucleotide sequence was considered a clone and was annotated with V, D and J genes, copy number and frequency. Sequences were labeled productive if in frame, and non-productive if out of frame or containing stop codons. As previously described, Shannon's entropy was used to calculate clonality. Mean CDR3 Kyte-Doolittle hydropathy was derived from the predicted amino acid sequences of productive clones. Hierarchical clustering of scaled V gene usage was performed with the R hclust function using Manhattan distance and complete linkage. Sharing of clones by CDR3 amino acid sequence was evaluated through resampling of 12 repertoires per group over 100 rounds. Repertoires were searched for fewer than 85 published EBV-specific and some 240 published CMV-specific TCRbeta sequences. A couple of CVID samples yielding fewer than 10,000 sequences were excluded from analysis, leaving some 40 CVID repertoires. TCRdb provides this immuneACCESS table in a form limited to in-frame rearrangements. Some clones are lacking; in checked studies, under half of them reflect an unresolved V gene, and why the rest are absent is not known. Clonal size and the V and J genes are those of that table, whereas D and trimming came from the DNA. For this sample, 40,000 to 65,000 clones are listed, none of them singletons. The top ten hold about 1.8% of the sample.

Predominantly Caucasian heritage was noted among both the CVID patients and the healthy controls. Heparinized peripheral whole blood samples of about 4.5 to 8.5 ml were obtained from each donor. Genomic DNA from adults with common variable immune deficiency (CVID) and from healthy adult controls was used for sequencing of TCRbeta CDR3 repertoires. The control group comprised some 22 healthy adult volunteers, roughly 12 female and roughly ten male, aged roughly 20 to 75 years with a mean age of approximately 30. Diluted blood was density-centrifuged over Hypaque 1077 or Ficoll-Paque to isolate peripheral blood mononuclear cells. Unsorted mononuclear cells served as the source of genomic DNA, which was extracted either by Qiagen column purification or by a centrifugation-based method.

The sequence joins TRBV2 to TRBJ2-3; 12 nucleotides in the junction match TRBD2. The sequenced material came from peripheral blood mononuclear cells. The clonotype was recovered from a person aged 18 to 70 in good health. Incomplete CDR3 DNA: TGTGCCAGCAGTGGAGTGACTAGCGGGGGAACAGATACG. Its translation reads: CASSGVTSGGTDT. The whole CDR3 protein is CASSGVTSGGTDTQYF.